A single sample is the source of the 26 T cell receptor beta chains below, sequenced in a study of blood T cell repertoires in COVID-19. Profiled with immunoSEQ multiplex PCR; TCRdb holds only in-frame clones, not every one. The data show a few hundred thousand clones, about 84% seen once. Sequencing used peripheral blood. These receptors were collected from a woman in her forties or fifties with acute or convalescent COVID-19.

The chain uses TRBV11-3 and TRBJ2-3, with 8 bases lining up with TRBD2. V was pared by 5 bases and J by 4 bases, with 11 bases of the junction left unmatched. Looked up from germline, CDR1 is SGHNT and CDR2 is YENEEA. The CDR3 has 16 residues. CDR3 DNA sequence: TGTGCCAGCAGCCCCGGCTCGGGACTAGTAGCAGATACGCAGTATTTT. Translated: CASSPGSGLVADTQYF. Drawing the rest from reference TRBV11-3 and TRBJ2-3, the complete variable domain is EAGVVQSPRYKIIEKKQPVAFWCNPISGHNTLYWYLQNLGQGPELLIRYENEEAVDDSQLPKDRFSAERLKGVDSTLKIQPAELGDSAVYLCASSPGSGLVADTQYFGPGTRLTVL.

The chain carries TRBV4-1 and TRBJ2-2, with TRBD2 matching 11 bases. The CDR3 runs to 16 residues. The J segment lost 7 bases and the V segment lost 3 bases, leaving 7 bases of the junction unmatched. Germline CDR1 is MGHRA and CDR2 is YSYEKL. The CDR3 protein is CASSHQTSGMFGELFF. The CDR3 DNA is TGCGCCAGCAGCCACCAGACTAGCGGGATGTTCGGGGAGCTGTTTTTT.

The genes are TRBV23-1 and TRBJ2-7; 9 nucleotides align to TRBD1. TRBV23-1 is placed among ORFs of uncertain function. The trim removed 6 bases at V and 2 bases at J, leaving 8 bases unmatched. The CDR3 is 15 residues long. CDR3: CASRNRDRETYEQYF. The DNA for the CDR3 is TGCGCCAGCAGGAACCGGGACAGGGAAACCTACGAGCAGTACTTC.

This clone has just one count. The chain links TRBV6-5 to TRBJ1-4; TRBD1 aligns across 7 bases. This CDR3 spans 14 amino acids. The J segment lost 8 bases and the V segment lost 7 bases, leaving 10 bases of the junction unmatched. Per the germline V gene, CDR1 is MNHEY and CDR2 is SVGAGI. The CDR3 here is CASTRGGSREKLFF. The CDR3 coding sequence is TGTGCCAGCACTAGAGGGGGCTCACGGGAAAAACTGTTTTTT.

The chain is built from TRBV19 and TRBJ1-5; TRBD1 matches 7 bases. The ends lost 7 bases at V and 5 bases at J; junction bases unmatched: 11. Germline V gene lookup returns CDR1 LNHDA and CDR2 SQIVND (reference sequence). There are 15 residues in the CDR3. The CDR3, as DNA: TGTGCCAGTATGCAAAATCCGGGACAGTATCAGCCCCAGCATTTT. Amino acid sequence: CASMQNPGQYQPQHF.

This chain connects TRBV28 to TRBJ2-7, with 8 bases aligning to TRBD2. The CDR3 is 17 amino acids. Germline V CDR1 and CDR2: MDHEN, SYDVKM. With V trimmed by 8 bases and J by 1 base, 16 bases remained unmatched. The CDR3 region has the DNA TGTGCCAGCCCCCCGTACTCGCTGGCGGGAGGATCCTACGAGCAGTACTTC. Translation: CASPPYSLAGGSYEQYF.

V is TRBV19 and J is TRBJ1-2; no reliable D call. This CDR3 is built from 17 residues. Per the germline V gene, CDR1 is LNHDA and CDR2 is SQIVND (reference sequence). The V and J ends lost 5 bases and 3 bases respectively, with 22 bases between them. CDR3 sequence reads: CASSQGRLSGGHYGYTF. The CDR3 DNA sequence: TGTGCCAGTAGTCAAGGACGTCTCTCCGGCGGGCACTATGGCTACACCTTC.

The chain has TRBV5-4 and TRBJ1-4; 8 nucleotides agree with TRBD1. This CDR3 comprises 15 residues. Germline-derived CDR1 and CDR2 are SGHNT and YYREEE (reference sequence). The junction had 10 bases not matched to a gene; V was cut back by 4 bases and J by 8 bases. CDR3 nucleotides: TGTGCCAGCAGCGACGGACAGGGTCGGAAGGAAAAACTGTTTTTT. Translating gives CASSDGQGRKEKLFF. The full variable domain, rest sourced from reference TRBV5-4 and TRBJ1-4, is ETGVTQSPTHLIKTRGQQVTLRCSSQSGHNTVSWYQQALGQGPQFIFQYYREEENGRGNFPPRFSGLQFPNYSSELNVNALELDDSALYLCASSDGQGRKEKLFFGSGTQLSVL.

The chain has TRBV6-5 and TRBJ1-5; TRBD1 matches 11 bases. Per germline, CDR1 MNHEY and CDR2 SVGAGI. Unmatched junction bases numbered 11, after V lost 7 bases and J lost 9 bases. The CDR3 is 15 residues long. The CDR3 sequence is CASNTAGTGGRPQHF. The CDR3 DNA reads as TGTGCCAGCAATACAGCCGGGACAGGGGGTCGGCCCCAGCATTTT.

The V and J genes are TRBV20-1 and TRBJ2-1; 9 bases are a match to TRBD2. The CDR3 loop spans 16 amino acids. J gave up 5 bases and V 3 bases, and 11 bases lay outside the gene matches. Germline CDR1 and CDR2: DFQATT and SNEGSKA (reference sequence). In nucleotides, the CDR3 is TGCAGTGCTAGTGGCGGGAGGGCCGGGGTAAACAATGAGCAGTTCTTC. Its protein product is CSASGGRAGVNNEQFF.

J is TRBJ1-1 and V is TRBV15, with D possibly being TRBD1 (6 bases). Trimming left V 5 bases short and J 0 bases short, with 10 bases between. This CDR3 is 14 amino acids long. Germline values: CDR1 LNHNV, CDR2 YYDKDF (reference sequence). The CDR3 sequence: CATSPGQLNTEAFF. CDR3 DNA sequence: TGTGCCACCAGCCCCGGACAGCTGAACACTGAAGCTTTCTTT.

There are a few counts of this clone. The chain links TRBV10-3 to TRBJ2-7; possible D gene TRBD1, 6 bases. Per the germline V gene, CDR1 is ENHRY and CDR2 is SYGVKD. This CDR3 has 15 amino acids. V gave up 10 bases and J gave up 3 bases, with 22 bases separating them. This chain's CDR3 is CATGGSGQKSYEQYF. The CDR3 bases are TGTGCCACTGGGGGTTCAGGACAGAAGAGCTACGAGCAGTACTTC.

The chain recombines TRBV7-7 with TRBJ2-1; TRBD1 matches at 10 bases. Germline V CDR1 and CDR2: SSHAT, FNYEAQ (reference sequence). V trimming: 5 bases; J trimming: 4 bases; junction bases outside the gene matches: 8. This CDR3 region has 16 residues. The CDR3 loop reads CASSPAGQGGYNEQFF. The DNA of the CDR3 is TGTGCCAGCAGCCCGGCCGGACAGGGGGGATACAATGAGCAGTTCTTC.

The CDR3 DNA sequence: TGTGCCAGCAGTGAGGTTTCCCTCAGGGGTGGTTCACCCCTCCACTTT. This gives the protein CASSEVSLRGGSPLHF. The chain joins TRBV2 to TRBJ1-6, with a weak D call TRBD1 (6 bases). V lost 3 bases, J lost 9 bases, and 18 bases lay in between. The V gene's germline CDR1 is SNHLY and CDR2 FYNNEI. This CDR3 has 16 residues.

The V call is TRBV21-1, the J call TRBJ2-1; the table's TRBD1 call for D was not verified on the DNA. TRBV21-1 corresponds to a pseudogene. The CDR3 extends over 12 amino acids. The CDR3 DNA reads TGTGCCAGCATCAAAGTTGGGCCCGAGCAGTTCTTC. Translation: CASIKVGPEQFF.

This rearrangement joins TRBV11-3 to TRBJ2-3; D remains ambiguous. The CDR3 consists of 14 residues. CDR1 and CDR2 (germline): SGHNT, YENEEA. Trimming shortened V by 1 base and J by 2 bases, and 7 bases separated the two germline ends. The CDR3 DNA follows: TGTGCCAGCAGCTTAGGTCCAGACACAGATACGCAGTATTTT. It codes for CASSLGPDTDTQYF.

The chain links TRBV28 to TRBJ1-1; 9 bases are shared with TRBD1. Trimming removed 4 bases from V and 4 bases from J; junction bases left unmatched: 7. This CDR3 has 15 amino acids. Germline V CDR1 and CDR2: MDHEN, SYDVKM. CDR3 DNA: TGTGCCAGCAGTTACCCGGGACAGGGTGTCACTGAAGCTTTCTTT. Translation gives CASSYPGQGVTEAFF.

This chain joins TRBV2 and TRBJ2-5; no firm D call. Between the trimmed V and J ends, which lost 2 bases and 4 bases, there was a span of 5 bases. The CDR3 consists of 12 residues. Germline values: CDR1 SNHLY, CDR2 FYNNEI. This chain's CDR3 is CASSEFGETQYF. CDR3 bases: TGTGCCAGCAGTGAATTCGGAGAGACCCAGTACTTC.

V usage is TRBV19 and J usage is TRBJ2-5, with 8 bases that match TRBD1. J gave up 5 bases and V 4 bases, and 3 bases lay outside the gene matches. The CDR3 is made up of 13 amino acids. Germline values: CDR1 LNHDA, CDR2 SQIVND (reference sequence). The CDR3 DNA is TGTGCCAGTAGTAGCAGGGGGCGTGAGACCCAGTACTTC. Its protein product is CASSSRGRETQYF.

This clone was detected once. The chain joins TRBV27 to TRBJ2-7; possible D gene TRBD2, 5 bases. The germline gives CDR1 MNHEY, CDR2 SMNVEV (reference sequence). CDR3 size: 15 residues. Trimming took 8 bases from V and 0 from J, leaving 17 bases between them. This CDR3 is CASREGRNPSYEQYF. CDR3 coding DNA: TGTGCCAGCCGCGAGGGCAGGAATCCCTCCTACGAGCAGTACTTC.

This sequence joins TRBV13 and TRBJ1-4; D unclear. The CDR3 extends over 15 amino acids. Deletions cut 10 bases from V and 0 bases from J, with 15 bases between. Germline V gives CDR1 PRHDT, CDR2 FYEKMQ (reference sequence). Here the CDR3 reads CATARLGATNEKLFF. In DNA form, the CDR3 reads TGTGCCACCGCCCGACTGGGAGCAACTAATGAAAAACTGTTTTTT.

The chain is built from TRBV14 and TRBJ2-1, with D perhaps matching TRBD1 (6 bases). This CDR3 region has 15 residues. V dropped 4 bases and J dropped 7 bases, with 17 bases sitting between them. CDR1 and CDR2 from the germline V gene are SGHDN and FVKESK. This CDR3 reads CASSRFRDQGNEQFF. The CDR3 DNA reads as TGTGCCAGCAGCCGATTCCGGGACCAGGGGAATGAGCAGTTCTTC.

This clone has more than one count but fewer than ten. The V call is TRBV5-1, the J call TRBJ2-5, with 8 bases aligning to TRBD2. Losses at the gene ends were 1 base for V and 5 bases for J; bases not matched to a gene: 7. The CDR3 covers 15 residues. Germline CDR1 is SGHRS and CDR2 is YFSETQ. CDR3 sequence: CASSLFTAGEETQYF. For the CDR3, the DNA is TGCGCCAGCAGCTTGTTTACAGCGGGAGAGGAGACCCAGTACTTC.

This clone has more than one count but fewer than ten. This rearrangement joins TRBV27 to TRBJ2-2; D is undetermined. V was trimmed by 0 bases and J by 3 bases, leaving 11 bases between them. Per germline, CDR1 MNHEY and CDR2 SMNVEV (reference sequence). The CDR3 is made up of 16 amino acids. The CDR3 loop reads CASSLSSVSHTGELFF. CDR3 bases: TGTGCCAGCAGTTTATCATCAGTTTCCCACACCGGGGAGCTGTTTTTT.

The V call is TRBV9, the J call TRBJ2-2; perhaps TRBD2 as D (6 bases). V lost 0 bases and J lost 9, with 18 bases in between. Germline V gene sequence: CDR1 SGDLS, CDR2 YYNGEE. This CDR3 is built from 16 residues. In DNA form, the CDR3 reads TGTGCCAGCAGCGTAGGAATCGGAGGGGTGGTGTGGGAGCTGTTTTTT. Translated, it gives CASSVGIGGVVWELFF.

The chain links TRBV10-3 to TRBJ2-1; 10 bases agree with TRBD2. CDR1 is ENHRY, CDR2 SYGVKD, per germline. V lost 6 bases, J lost 9 bases, and 8 bases stayed unmatched. The CDR3 consists of 14 residues. The CDR3 sequence is CAIRDLGLAAEQFF. The CDR3 bases are TGTGCCATCAGGGATCTTGGACTAGCGGCTGAGCAGTTCTTC.